The 5 T cell receptor beta chains listed next were all sequenced from one sample in a study of T cells in Graves' hyperthyroidism and ophthalmopathy. Using RNA transcripts as the source, TCR beta CDR3 regions were amplified. The HTBI primer set drove a first-round RT-PCR of the TCR CDR3. Each CDR3 protein is one row after TCRdb ran MiXCR on the multiplex PCR reads. The sample has 250,000 to 350,000 distinct CDR3 sequences, about 15% seen once. The specimen sequenced was blood. These receptor sequences come from a woman aged 60-75 years with Graves' ophthalmopathy.

The chain links TRBV11-2 to TRBJ1-2, with D tentatively TRBD1 (5 bases). V was cut by 5 bases and J by 5 bases, with 18 bases left in between. Germline loops: CDR1 SGHAT, CDR2 FQNNGV. The CDR3 length is 15 residues. CDR3 sequence reads: CASSGRPGTSYGYTF. The CDR3, as DNA: TGTGCCAGCAGCGGGCGACCAGGGACCAGTTATGGCTACACCTTC.

This clonotype has at least ten counts. The genes are TRBV2 and TRBJ2-2, with D perhaps given as TRBD1 or TRBD2 (7 bases each). This CDR3 is 15 amino acids long. Trimming shortened V by 6 bases and J by 5 bases, and 16 bases separated the two germline ends. CDR1 is SNHLY, CDR2 FYNNEI, per germline. In DNA form, the CDR3 reads TGTGCCAGCAGGGTCAGCAGGGGGGGGACCGGGGAGCTGTTTTTT. Protein: CASRVSRGGTGELFF.

Regarding this clonotype: An end of the junction differs from the germline gene, which may be a read error. V usage is TRBV11-2 and J usage is TRBJ2-5, with TRBD1 identical over 9 bases. CDR1 is SGHAT, CDR2 FQNNGV, per germline. The CDR3 sequence is 14 residues long. The CDR3: CASSSGQGVRNSDF. CDR3 DNA: TGTGCCAGCAGCTCGGGACAGGGTGTGCGGAACAGCGACTTC.

This clonotype has a handful of counts. The chain carries TRBV29-1 and TRBJ2-5; 7 bases are shared with TRBD2. Trimming at V came to 7 bases and at J to 5 bases, leaving 7 bases not matched to a gene. The V gene's germline CDR1 is SQVTM and CDR2 ANQGSEA. The CDR3 is made up of 12 amino acids. The CDR3 DNA sequence: TGCAGCGAGAGTGGGACTACCGAGACCCAGTACTTC. It encodes CSESGTTETQYF.

This clonotype was recorded many times. CDR3 nucleotide sequence: TGCAGTGCTAGAGATGGGCGGAAAGAGACCCAGTACTTC. Translated: CSARDGRKETQYF. This chain uses TRBV20-1 with TRBJ2-5; unclear D gene. Germline CDR1 and CDR2: DFQATT and SNEGSKA (reference sequence). CDR3 length equals 13 residues. The V and J ends lost 0 bases and 3 bases respectively, with 8 bases between them.